Each of the 26 T cell receptor beta chains below was sequenced from the same sample in a study of blood T cell repertoires in COVID-19 (dated by TCRdb to about 2020). Library preparation employed the immunoSEQ multiplex PCR assay. The immuneACCESS repertoire file appears here via TCRdb, limited to in-frame rearrangements. These files lack a portion of the clones; in checked studies, under half of the deficit traces to unresolved V genes, and the cause of the others is not known. Within this sample are 200,000 or so clones, with approximately 85% of them counted one time only. Jointly, the top ten make up approximately 9.9% of the sample. Sequenced input: peripheral blood. The receptors stem from a human donor with active or convalescent COVID-19. The donor label of this sample is uncertain.

The J gene is TRBJ1-1, the V gene TRBV28, with 7 nucleotides matching TRBD1. Germline V gene data show CDR1 as MDHEN and CDR2 as SYDVKM. The J segment lost 8 bases and the V segment lost 3 bases, leaving 9 bases of the junction unmatched. The CDR3 sequence is 14 residues long. In DNA, the CDR3 is TGTGCCAGCAGTTTTGGGACAGCGTTTATGGAAGCTTTCTTT. It yields the protein CASSFGTAFMEAFF.

This clone appeared a few times. The chain is built from TRBV7-6 and TRBJ1-1; D is uncertain. Trimming left V 1 base short and J 5 bases short, with 8 bases between. There are 13 residues in the CDR3. CDR1 is SGHVS, CDR2 FNYEAQ, per germline. This CDR3 is CASSLDAATEAFF. The CDR3 nucleotides are TGTGCCAGCAGCTTAGACGCGGCTACTGAAGCTTTCTTT.

This clone has only one observation. This chain links TRBV7-2 with TRBJ1-4, with TRBD1 matching over 7 bases. The CDR3 runs to 16 residues. J lost 4 bases, V lost 5 bases, and 10 bases had no gene match. Germline CDR1 is SGHTA and CDR2 is FQGNSA. The CDR3 nucleotides are TGTGCCAGCAGCCCTCGGAGGGCAGGGGGTAATGAAAAACTGTTTTTT. Amino acid sequence: CASSPRRAGGNEKLFF.

This chain links TRBV28 with TRBJ1-5; D is possibly TRBD1 (5 bases). The CDR3 contains 15 residues. Germline V gene lookup returns CDR1 MDHEN and CDR2 SYDVKM. V was pared by 5 bases and J by 2 bases, with 13 bases between. CDR3 sequence reads: CASSRGGNRNQPQHF. Here the CDR3 DNA reads TGTGCCAGCAGTCGGGGCGGGAATCGCAATCAGCCCCAGCATTTT.

The chain combines TRBV18 with TRBJ2-6, with D possibly TRBD1 on 6 matching bases. CDR3 size: 15 residues. Germline V CDR1 and CDR2: KGHSH, LQKENI. V was cut by 3 bases and J by 2 bases, with 8 bases left in between. CDR3 in amino acids: CASSPDRTGANVLTF. In DNA form, the CDR3 reads TGTGCCAGCTCACCCGACAGGACTGGGGCCAACGTCCTGACTTTC.

V gene TRBV19 combines with J gene TRBJ2-5; 7 bases line up with TRBD1. Germline trimming cut 9 bases from V and 3 bases from J; bases unmatched to any gene: 10. CDR3 length equals 14 residues. Germline lookup yields CDR1 LNHDA and CDR2 SQIVND (reference sequence). The CDR3 bases are TGTGCCAGCGGCTCCACCGGGACAGAAGAGACCCAGTACTTC. Translating gives CASGSTGTEETQYF. The full variable domain, completed using reference TRBV19 and TRBJ2-5, is DGGITQSPKYLFRKEGQNVTLSCEQNLNHDAMYWYRQDPGQGLRLIYYSQIVNDFQKGDIAEGYSVSREKKESFPLTVTSAQKNPTAFYLCASGSTGTEETQYFGPGTRLLVL.

This clone occurred once. The gene calls are TRBV5-3 and TRBJ2-3; D possibly corresponds to TRBD1 (6 bases). TRBV5-3 qualifies as an ORF whose function is uncertain. The ends were cut back, 4 bases at V and 6 bases at J, with 15 bases in the middle. CDR3 length: 14 residues. The CDR3 is CARSQTQGTDTQYF. The CDR3 DNA sequence: TGTGCCAGAAGCCAGACACAGGGTACCGATACGCAGTATTTT.

The table lists this clone with a count of one. The chain has TRBV4-3 and TRBJ1-2; 7 bases are a match to TRBD1. Losses at the gene ends were 4 bases for V and 2 bases for J; bases not matched to a gene: 4. The germline V gene has CDR1 LGHNA and CDR2 YSLEER. CDR3 length: 14 residues. CDR3: CASSLETGNYGYTF. CDR3 coding DNA: TGCGCCAGCAGCCTAGAGACAGGGAACTATGGCTACACCTTC.

This clone was detected once. This sequence joins TRBV2 and TRBJ1-1; no clear D gene. The CDR3 runs to 14 residues. Trimming took 0 bases from V and 4 from J, leaving 9 bases between them. CDR1 is SNHLY and CDR2 is FYNNEI in the germline V gene. The DNA for the CDR3 is TGTGCCAGCAGTGAAGCTGAGGTAAGCACTGAAGCTTTCTTT. It encodes CASSEAEVSTEAFF.

V and J are TRBV7-9 and TRBJ1-2; D is unresolved. Germline CDR1 SEHNR, CDR2 FQNEAQ (reference sequence). Trimming pared 1 base from V and 3 bases from J, leaving 6 bases between. This CDR3 has 13 residues. CDR3 sequence (DNA): TGTGCCAGCAGCTTAGGAGGGTACTATGGCTACACCTTC. Protein sequence: CASSLGGYYGYTF.

This clone was observed a handful of times. The gene calls are TRBV29-1 and TRBJ2-7; 10 nucleotides line up with TRBD2. With V trimmed by 6 bases and J by 6 bases, 11 bases remained unmatched. CDR1 and CDR2 from the germline V gene are SQVTM and ANQGSEA. This CDR3 has 14 residues. The CDR3 sequence is CSVTTSGRGSEQYF. In nucleotides, the CDR3 is TGCAGCGTCACTACAAGCGGGAGGGGTTCCGAGCAGTACTTC.

The rearrangement joins TRBV18 to TRBJ2-7, with a possible D match to TRBD1 (5 bases). CDR1 and CDR2 (germline): KGHSH, LQKENI. Trimming removed 3 bases at V and 3 bases at J, with 24 bases between. The CDR3 totals 18 residues. CDR3 DNA sequence: TGTGCCAGCTCACCTGTTTCGCCTGCGCAGGGCTATAGCTACGAGCAGTACTTC. Translating it yields CASSPVSPAQGYSYEQYF.

This clone was counted between two and nine times. The CDR3 DNA follows: TGTGCCAGTACCCTTATTGGTCAAACAGGGGAGGAAAAACTGTTTTTT. Translating it yields CASTLIGQTGEEKLFF. The chain combines TRBV19 with TRBJ1-4, with 7 bases fitting TRBD1. Germline assignment: CDR1 LNHDA and CDR2 SQIVND (reference sequence). V dropped 7 bases and J dropped 8; count of bases not matched to a gene: 16. The CDR3 spans 16 residues.

The chain is built from TRBV5-1 and TRBJ2-5; D might be TRBD2 (6 bases). The CDR3 has 13 amino acids. V was shortened by 4 bases and J by 5 bases, with 12 bases between the two germline ends. In germline, CDR1 is SGHRS, CDR2 YFSETQ. The CDR3, as DNA: TGCGCCAGCAGCCAGGGAGGCGGGGAGACCCAGTACTTC. Translation gives CASSQGGGETQYF. Based on the CDR3 plus reference TRBV5-1 and TRBJ2-5, the full variable domain is KAGVTQTPRYLIKTRGQQVTLSCSPISGHRSVSWYQQTPGQGLQFLFEYFSETQRNKGNFPGRFSGRQFSNSRSEMNVSTLELGDSALYLCASSQGGGETQYFGPGTRLLVL.

The chain is built from TRBV6-5 and TRBJ2-7; TRBD2 matches at 12 bases. Germline V lookup: CDR1 MNHEY, CDR2 SVGAGI. This CDR3 is 12 amino acids long. After removal of 6 bases from V and 13 bases from J, the junction contained 7 bases not matched to a gene. DNA for the CDR3: TGTGCCAGCAGGGAGGGGACTAGCGGGTTCTACTTC. It codes for CASREGTSGFYF.

This sequence joins TRBV7-3 and TRBJ2-3, with TRBD1 matching 7 bases. The junction had 4 bases not matched to a gene; V was cut back by 3 bases and J by 4 bases. Germline V lookup: CDR1 SGHTA, CDR2 FQGTGA. The CDR3 totals 14 residues. Here the CDR3 reads CASSFRQGADTQYF. The CDR3 nucleotides are TGTGCCAGCAGCTTCCGACAGGGCGCAGATACGCAGTATTTT.

This clone was detected ten times or more. Other DNA variants within this sample encode the same CDR3. The chain uses TRBV28 and TRBJ2-2; 10 positions match TRBD2. V lost 6 bases to trimming and J lost 2 bases; unmatched junction nucleotides: 6. Germline V gene lookup returns CDR1 MDHEN and CDR2 SYDVKM. The CDR3 sequence is 16 residues long. The DNA for the CDR3 is TGTGCCAGCAGGACTATAGCGGGGGGCAACACCGGGGAGCTGTTTTTT. Translating gives CASRTIAGGNTGELFF.

This chain uses TRBV4-3 with TRBJ1-2, with a weak D call TRBD1 (5 bases). Trimming pared 0 bases from V and 2 bases from J, leaving 10 bases between. This CDR3 is 15 amino acids long. Germline V gene lookup returns CDR1 LGHNA and CDR2 YSLEER. In nucleotides, the CDR3 is TGCGCCAGCAGCCAAGATCGGGGGTTCAACTATGGCTACACCTTC. Translating gives CASSQDRGFNYGYTF.

The chain uses TRBV6-1 and TRBJ2-7; 7 positions match TRBD2. With V trimmed by 0 bases and J by 2 bases, 7 bases remained unmatched. Germline CDR1 MNHNS, CDR2 SASEGT. The CDR3 consists of 16 residues. This CDR3 is CASSEALAGVTYEQYF. CDR3 in DNA: TGTGCCAGCAGTGAAGCGCTCGCGGGAGTCACCTACGAGCAGTACTTC.

This chain uses TRBV11-2 with TRBJ1-1; D is undetermined. Trimming removed 4 bases at V and 1 base at J, with 7 bases between. In germline, CDR1 is SGHAT, CDR2 FQNNGV. CDR3 size: 13 residues. The CDR3 nucleotides are TGTGCCAGCAGCTCACAGAGGAACACTGAAGCTTTCTTT. It yields the protein CASSSQRNTEAFF.

The J gene is TRBJ1-3, the V gene TRBV10-3; unclear D gene. Trimming took off 10 bases at V and 0 bases at J, with 13 bases between the two ends. This CDR3 comprises 14 residues. Germline V CDR1 and CDR2: ENHRY, SYGVKD. CDR3 sequence (DNA): TGTGCCACCACCGGAGGAGTCTCTGGAAACACCATATATTTT. This gives the protein CATTGGVSGNTIYF.

V usage is TRBV4-1 and J usage is TRBJ2-7; 7 bases fit TRBD2. Germline V lookup: CDR1 MGHRA, CDR2 YSYEKL. The ends lost 4 bases at V and 0 bases at J; junction bases unmatched: 15. CDR3 size: 18 residues. The CDR3 nucleotides read TGCGCCAGCAGCCCTGGGGAGGGCTGGGGGGATATCTCCTACGAGCAGTACTTC. Its protein is CASSPGEGWGDISYEQYF.

As regards this clone: Other DNA sequences from this sample encode an identical CDR3 as well. The rearrangement joins TRBV7-2 to TRBJ1-1; possible D gene TRBD1, 6 bases. CDR1 and CDR2 from the germline V gene are SGHTA and FQGNSA. The V gene lost 3 bases and the J gene lost 1 base, with 9 bases spanning the gap. The CDR3 has 14 residues. CDR3: CASSLGHQNTEAFF. The CDR3 nucleotides read TGTGCCAGCAGCTTGGGACACCAGAACACTGAAGCTTTCTTT. Full variable domain (missing parts from reference TRBV7-2 and TRBJ1-1): GAGVSQSPSNKVTEKGKDVELRCDPISGHTALYWYRQSLGQGLEFLIYFQGNSAPDKSGLPSDRFSAERTGGSVSTLTIQRTQQEDSAVYLCASSLGHQNTEAFFGQGTRLTVV.

The chain uses TRBV3-1 (or the pseudogene TRBV3-2) and TRBJ1-2, with 7 nucleotides matching TRBD1. Germline loops: CDR1 LGHDT, CDR2 YNNKEL (reference sequence). The CDR3 has 15 amino acids. Losses at the gene ends were 1 base for V and 4 bases for J; bases not matched to a gene: 6. The chain's CDR3 is CASSQGSGGPYGYTF. The CDR3 bases are TGTGCCAGCAGCCAAGGCTCAGGGGGACCCTATGGCTACACCTTC.

The V and J genes are TRBV5-1 and TRBJ2-1; a possible D gene is TRBD1 (5 bases). Per the germline V gene, CDR1 is SGHRS and CDR2 is YFSETQ. V lost 0 bases and J 4 bases, leaving 14 bases between the germline ends. The CDR3 is 16 residues long. The chain's CDR3 is CASSLVSSREYNEQFF. The CDR3, as DNA: TGCGCCAGCAGCTTGGTATCGAGCAGGGAATACAATGAGCAGTTCTTC.

A single count supports this clone. The chain has TRBV13 and TRBJ2-3; TRBD1 aligns across 7 bases. V was pared by 1 base and J by 2 bases, with 9 bases of the junction left unmatched. CDR3 length: 17 amino acids. The germline gives CDR1 PRHDT, CDR2 FYEKMQ (reference sequence). The CDR3 sequence is CASSLVRGLSPTDTQYF. Here the CDR3 DNA reads TGTGCCAGCAGCTTAGTGAGGGGGCTAAGTCCCACAGATACGCAGTATTTT.